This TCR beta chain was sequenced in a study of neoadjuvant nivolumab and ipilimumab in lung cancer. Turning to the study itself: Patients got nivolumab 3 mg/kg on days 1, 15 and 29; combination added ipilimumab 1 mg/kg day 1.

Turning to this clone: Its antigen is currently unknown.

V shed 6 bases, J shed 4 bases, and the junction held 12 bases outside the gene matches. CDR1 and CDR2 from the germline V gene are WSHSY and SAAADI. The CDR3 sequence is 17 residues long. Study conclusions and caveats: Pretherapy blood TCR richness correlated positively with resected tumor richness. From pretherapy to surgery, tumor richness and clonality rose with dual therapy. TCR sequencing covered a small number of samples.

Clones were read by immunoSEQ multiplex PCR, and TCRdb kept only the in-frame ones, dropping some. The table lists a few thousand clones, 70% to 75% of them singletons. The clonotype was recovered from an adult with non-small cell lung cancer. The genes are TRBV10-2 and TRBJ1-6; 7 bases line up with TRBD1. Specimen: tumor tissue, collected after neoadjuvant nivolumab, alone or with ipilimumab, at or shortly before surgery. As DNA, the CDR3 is TGCGCCAGCAGCCAAATGACAGGGTTCTCGTATAATTCACCCCTCCACTTT. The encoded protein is CASSQMTGFSYNSPLHF.